The present T cell receptor beta chain was sequenced within a study of T cell clones after liver transplantation. CDR1 and CDR2 from the germline V gene are MDHEN and SYDVKM. This CDR3 is 15 amino acids long. The V end was cut by 7 bases, the J end by 4 bases, with 20 bases between. Sequencing was performed with immunoSEQ multiplex PCR; in TCRdb, only in-frame clones are kept and a portion is missing. The table has tens of thousands of clones, about 84% seen once. The TCR comes from a human patient who received a liver transplant. Certain T cells may be donor cells from the graft. This specimen was CD4+ T cells from blood, taken roughly 3.5 years after liver transplant. V gene TRBV28 combines with J gene TRBJ2-7; tentatively, D is TRBD2 (5 bases). CDR3 in DNA: TGTGCCAGCAAGTCTCCCTGGACCGGAGGTTACGAGCAGTACTTC. Translating it yields CASKSPWTGGYEQYF.